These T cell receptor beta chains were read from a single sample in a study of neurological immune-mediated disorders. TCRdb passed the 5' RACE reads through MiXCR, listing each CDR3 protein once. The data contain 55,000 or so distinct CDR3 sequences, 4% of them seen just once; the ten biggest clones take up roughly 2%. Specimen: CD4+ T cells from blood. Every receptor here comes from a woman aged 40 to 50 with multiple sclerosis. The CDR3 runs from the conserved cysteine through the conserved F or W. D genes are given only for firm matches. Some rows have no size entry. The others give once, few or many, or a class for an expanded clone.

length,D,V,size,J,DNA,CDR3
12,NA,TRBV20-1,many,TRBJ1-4,TGCAGTGCCACCGATTGGGTTGAAAAACTGTTTTTT,CSATDWVEKLFF
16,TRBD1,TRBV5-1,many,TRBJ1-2,TGCGCCAGCAGCTCATCCGGGACAGGGCTTAACTATGGCTACACCTTC,CASSSSGTGLNYGYTF
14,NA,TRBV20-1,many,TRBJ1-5,TGCAGTGCTGCCCGACGGAATAGCAATCAGCCCCAGCATTTT,CSAARRNSNQPQHF
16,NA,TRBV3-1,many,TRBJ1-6,TGTGCCAGCAGCCAAGGGGTGGACGGTGGGGGGTCACCCCTCCACTTT,CASSQGVDGGGSPLHF
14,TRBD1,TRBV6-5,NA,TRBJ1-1,TGTGCCAGCAGTCACCGAGGACAGGGCGGGGAAGCTTTCTTT,CASSHRGQGGEAFF
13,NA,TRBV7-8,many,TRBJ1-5,TGTGCCAGCAGCTTTAGGGGTCGCCAGCCCCAGCATTTT,CASSFRGRQPQHF
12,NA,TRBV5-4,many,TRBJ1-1,TGTGCCAGCAGCTTGGGGGGGGCTCAAGCTTTCTTT,CASSLGGAQAFF
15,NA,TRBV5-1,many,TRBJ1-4,TGCGCCAGCAGCTTGGATTTCCAGGGTGCGAAAAAACTGTTTTTT,CASSLDFQGAKKLFF
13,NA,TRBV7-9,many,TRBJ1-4,TGTGCCAGCAGCCCGGACCCAAATGAAAAACTGTTTTTT,CASSPDPNEKLFF
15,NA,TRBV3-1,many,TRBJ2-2,TGTGCCAGCAGCCAAGCAGGGGAAAGTGGCGGGGAGCTGTTTTTT,CASSQAGESGGELFF
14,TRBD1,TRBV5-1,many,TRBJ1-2,TGCGCCAGCAGCGGAACAGGGGGAGAATATGGCTACACCTTC,CASSGTGGEYGYTF
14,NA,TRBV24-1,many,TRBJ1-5,TGTGCCACGGAGGGGGGGGGATTCAATCAGCCCCAGCATTTT,CATEGGGFNQPQHF
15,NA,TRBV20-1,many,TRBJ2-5,TGCAGTGCTAGAGAGGTCAAAAACATCCAAGAGACCCAGTACTTC,CSAREVKNIQETQYF
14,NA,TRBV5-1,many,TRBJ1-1,TGCGCCAGCAGCTTGGACACCTTGAACACTGAAGCTTTCTTT,CASSLDTLNTEAFF
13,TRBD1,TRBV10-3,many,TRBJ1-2,TGTGCCATCAGTTTGACAGGGGGCTTTGGCTACACCTTC,CAISLTGGFGYTF
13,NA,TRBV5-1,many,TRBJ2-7,TGCGCCAGCAGCTTACAAAGCTCCTACGAGCAGTACTTC,CASSLQSSYEQYF
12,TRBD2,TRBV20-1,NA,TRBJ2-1,TGCAGTGCTGGGCGGGGGGTGGTTGAGCAGTTCTTC,CSAGRGVVEQFF
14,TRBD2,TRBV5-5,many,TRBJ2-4,TGTGCCAGCAGCTTAGCGGGGGGGCTTTACATTCAGTACTTC,CASSLAGGLYIQYF
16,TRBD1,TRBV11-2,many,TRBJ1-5,TGTGCCAGCAGCCCCGCTGGCGGGACAGGGGTTCAGCCCCAGCATTTT,CASSPAGGTGVQPQHF
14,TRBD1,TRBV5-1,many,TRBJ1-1,TGCGCCAGCAGCTGGGACAGGGGGAACACTGAAGCTTTCTTT,CASSWDRGNTEAFF
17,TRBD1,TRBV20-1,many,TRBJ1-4,TGCAGTGCTAGAGATCCTTGGGCAGGGGGCGACGCTGAAAAACTGTTTTTT,CSARDPWAGGDAEKLFF
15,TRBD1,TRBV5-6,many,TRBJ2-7,TGTGCCAGCAGCCCACGGACAGGGCTGTTGGGGGAGCAGTACTTC,CASSPRTGLLGEQYF
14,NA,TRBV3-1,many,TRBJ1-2,TGTGCCAGCAGCCAAGATCTGGGGCTAGATGGCTACACCTTC,CASSQDLGLDGYTF
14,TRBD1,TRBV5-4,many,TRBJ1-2,TGTGCCAGCAGCTTCGCGGACAGGAGTAACGGCTACACCTTC,CASSFADRSNGYTF
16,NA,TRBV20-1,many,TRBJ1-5,TGCAGTGCCCAAAGGGGGGGCAGGGCAGGCAATCAGCCCCAGCATTTT,CSAQRGGRAGNQPQHF
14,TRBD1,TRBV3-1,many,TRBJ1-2,TGTGCCAGCAGCCTAAATACAGGGGTCGGCGGCTACACCTTC,CASSLNTGVGGYTF
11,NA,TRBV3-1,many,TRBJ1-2,TGTGCCAGCAGCCTCCTCAATCGCTACACCTTC,CASSLLNRYTF
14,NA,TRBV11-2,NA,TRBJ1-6,TGCGTCAGCAGCTTAGAGGGCAGCTATTCACCCCTCCACTTT,CVSSLEGSYSPLHF
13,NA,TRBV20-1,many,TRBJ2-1,TGCAGTGCTAGATCAGGGGGAGGCAATGAGCAGTTCTTC,CSARSGGGNEQFF
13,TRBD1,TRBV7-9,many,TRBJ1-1,TGTGCCAGCAGCCTGGACAGGGGGCCTGAAGCTTTCTTT,CASSLDRGPEAFF
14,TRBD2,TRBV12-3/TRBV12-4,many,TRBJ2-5,TGTGCCAGCAGCGCCCGGGGGGAGGGAGAGACCCAGTACTTC,CASSARGEGETQYF
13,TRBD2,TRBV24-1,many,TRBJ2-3,TGTGCCACCAAGACTAGCGGAAGAGATACGCAGTATTTT,CATKTSGRDTQYF
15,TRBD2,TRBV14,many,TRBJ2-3,TGTGCCAGCAACTTAGCGGGGGGCCTTACAGATACGCAGTATTTT,CASNLAGGLTDTQYF
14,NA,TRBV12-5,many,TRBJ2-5,TGTGCTAGTGGTTTAGATTGGAGTAGAGAGACCCAGTACTTC,CASGLDWSRETQYF
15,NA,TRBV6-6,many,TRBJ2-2,TGTGCCAGCAGTGCGGGGCAGGGGCAAACCGGGGAGCTGTTTTTT,CASSAGQGQTGELFF
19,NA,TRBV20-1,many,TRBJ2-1,TGCAGTGCTAGAGGTGAAGGACTAATAATCAGGAGCTCCTACAATGAGCAGTTCTTC,CSARGEGLIIRSSYNEQFF
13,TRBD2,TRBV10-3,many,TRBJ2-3,TGTGCCGTCCGCGGGGGGCGCACAGATACGCAGTATTTT,CAVRGGRTDTQYF
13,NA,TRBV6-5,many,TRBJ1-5,TGTGCCAGCACGGGGGGGCCGGATCAGCCCCAGCATTTT,CASTGGPDQPQHF
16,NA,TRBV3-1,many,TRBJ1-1,TGTGCCAGCAGCCAAGATCTCAGGCTCCCGAACACTGAAGCTTTCTTT,CASSQDLRLPNTEAFF
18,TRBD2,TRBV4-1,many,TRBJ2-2,TGCGCCAGCAGCCCATATGCTAGCGGGGGGCCCAACACCGGGGAGCTGTTTTTT,CASSPYASGGPNTGELFF
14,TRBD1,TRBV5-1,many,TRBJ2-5,TGCGCCAGCAGCTCCCGTCAGGGGGAAGAGACCCAGTACTTC,CASSSRQGEETQYF
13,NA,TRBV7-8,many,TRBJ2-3,TGTGCCAGCAGCTTAACCGTGAGAGGTACGCAGTATTTT,CASSLTVRGTQYF
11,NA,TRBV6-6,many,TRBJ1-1,TGTGCCAGCGGGGATAACACTGAAGCTTTCTTT,CASGDNTEAFF
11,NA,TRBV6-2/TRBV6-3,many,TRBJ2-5,TGTGCCAGCAGTTACGGGGCAGCTGCGCGCTTC,CASSYGAAARF
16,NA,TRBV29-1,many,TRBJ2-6,TGCAGCGTTGGGATATGGGACCCCTCTGGGGCCAACGTCCTGACTTTC,CSVGIWDPSGANVLTF
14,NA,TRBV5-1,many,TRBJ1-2,TGCGCCAGCAGTGTGGACACCGATAGCTATGGCTACACCTTC,CASSVDTDSYGYTF
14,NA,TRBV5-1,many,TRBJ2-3,TGCGCCAGCAGCTTGGCCGTAGGAACAGATACGCAGTATTTT,CASSLAVGTDTQYF
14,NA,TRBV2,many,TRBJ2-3,TGTGCCAGCAGTGTAGGCTATAGCACAGATACGCAGTATTTT,CASSVGYSTDTQYF
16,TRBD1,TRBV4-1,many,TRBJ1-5,TGCGCCAGCAGCCCTAAGGACAGGGGAATGTTTCAGCCCCAGCATTTT,CASSPKDRGMFQPQHF
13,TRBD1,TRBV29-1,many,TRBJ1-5,TGCAGCGTTGGGACAGGGTACAATCAGCCCCAGCATTTT,CSVGTGYNQPQHF
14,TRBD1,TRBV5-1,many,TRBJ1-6,TGCGCCAGCCGTGGGACAGGGGGCGATTCACCCCTCCACTTT,CASRGTGGDSPLHF
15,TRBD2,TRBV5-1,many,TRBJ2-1,TGCGCCAGCAGCTTGGAGGCTAGCGGGGGGGGAAAGGAGTTCTTC,CASSLEASGGGKEFF
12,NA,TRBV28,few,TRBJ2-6,TGTGCCAGTGGGTCGGGGGCCAACGTCCTGACTTTC,CASGSGANVLTF
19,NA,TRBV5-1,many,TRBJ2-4,TGCGCCAGCAGCTTGGCCCTGGGAACACGTCAGGGACCAAAAAACATTCAGTACTTC,CASSLALGTRQGPKNIQYF